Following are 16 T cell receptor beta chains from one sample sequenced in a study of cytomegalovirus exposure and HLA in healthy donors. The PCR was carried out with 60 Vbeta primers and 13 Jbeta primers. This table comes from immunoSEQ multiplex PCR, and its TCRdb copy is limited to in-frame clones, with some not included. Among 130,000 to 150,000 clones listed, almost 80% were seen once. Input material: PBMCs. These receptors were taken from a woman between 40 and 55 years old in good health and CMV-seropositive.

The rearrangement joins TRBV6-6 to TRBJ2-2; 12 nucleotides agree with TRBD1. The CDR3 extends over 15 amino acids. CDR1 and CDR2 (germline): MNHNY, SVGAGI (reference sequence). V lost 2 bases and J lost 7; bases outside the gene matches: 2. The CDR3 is CASSYGTGGHGELFF. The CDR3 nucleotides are TGTGCCAGCAGTTACGGGACAGGGGGCCACGGGGAGCTGTTTTTT.

The CDR3 DNA reads as TGTGCCAGCAGTGAAGTCCACTTACAAGAGACCCAGTACTTC. Translated, it gives CASSEVHLQETQYF. This chain joins TRBV2 and TRBJ2-5; no firm D call. The V gene's germline CDR1 is SNHLY and CDR2 FYNNEI. This CDR3 is built from 14 residues. Deletions cut 1 base from V and 2 bases from J, with 8 bases between. The variable domain in full, with the rest retrieved from reference TRBV2 and TRBJ2-5, is EPEVTQTPSHQVTQMGQEVILRCVPISNHLYFYWYRQILGQKVEFLVSFYNNEISEKSEIFDDQFSVERPDGSNFTLKIRSTKLEDSAMYFCASSEVHLQETQYFGPGTRLLVL.

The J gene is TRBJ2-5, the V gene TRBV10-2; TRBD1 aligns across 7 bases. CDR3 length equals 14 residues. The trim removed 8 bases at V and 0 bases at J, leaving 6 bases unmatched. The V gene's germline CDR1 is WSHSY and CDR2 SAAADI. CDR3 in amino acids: CASSGTAYQETQYF. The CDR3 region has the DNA TGCGCCAGCTCCGGGACAGCGTACCAAGAGACCCAGTACTTC.

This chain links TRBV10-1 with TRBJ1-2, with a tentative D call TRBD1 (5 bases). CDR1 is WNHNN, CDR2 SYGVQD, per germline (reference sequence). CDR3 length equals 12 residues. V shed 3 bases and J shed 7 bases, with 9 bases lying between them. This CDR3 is CASSDGGTGYTF. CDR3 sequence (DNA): TGCGCCAGCAGTGATGGGGGGACTGGCTACACCTTC.

DNA for the CDR3: TGTGCCAGCAGCTTATTACTCAACGCGAACACCGGGGAGCTGTTTTTT. This encodes CASSLLLNANTGELFF. V usage is TRBV7-9 and J usage is TRBJ2-2; D is undetermined. The CDR3 is made up of 16 amino acids. Germline CDR1 reads SEHNR; CDR2 reads FQNEAQ (reference sequence). Trimming took off 2 bases at V and 0 bases at J, with 10 bases between the two ends.

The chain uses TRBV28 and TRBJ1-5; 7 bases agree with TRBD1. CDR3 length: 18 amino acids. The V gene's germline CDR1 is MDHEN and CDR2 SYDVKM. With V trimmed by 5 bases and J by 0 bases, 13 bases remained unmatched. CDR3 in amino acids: CASSLGVGTAYSNQPQHF. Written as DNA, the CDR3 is TGTGCCAGCAGTCTCGGGGTAGGGACAGCTTATAGCAATCAGCCCCAGCATTTT. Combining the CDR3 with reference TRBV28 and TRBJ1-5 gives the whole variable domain DVKVTQSSRYLVKRTGEKVFLECVQDMDHENMFWYRQDPGLGLRLIYFSYDVKMKEKGDIPEGYSVSREKKERFSLILESASTNQTSMYLCASSLGVGTAYSNQPQHFGDGTRLSIL.

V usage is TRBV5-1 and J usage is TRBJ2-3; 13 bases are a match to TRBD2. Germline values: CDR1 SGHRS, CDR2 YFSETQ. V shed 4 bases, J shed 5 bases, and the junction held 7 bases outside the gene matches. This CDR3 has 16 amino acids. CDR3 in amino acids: CASSAELAGGVDTQYF. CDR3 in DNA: TGCGCCAGCAGCGCCGAACTAGCGGGGGGGGTAGATACGCAGTATTTT.

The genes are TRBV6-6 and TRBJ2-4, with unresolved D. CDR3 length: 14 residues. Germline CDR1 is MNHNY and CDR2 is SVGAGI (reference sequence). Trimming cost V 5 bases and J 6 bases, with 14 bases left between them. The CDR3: CASSPSVELNIQYF. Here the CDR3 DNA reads TGTGCCAGCAGTCCTTCGGTCGAATTAAACATTCAGTACTTC.

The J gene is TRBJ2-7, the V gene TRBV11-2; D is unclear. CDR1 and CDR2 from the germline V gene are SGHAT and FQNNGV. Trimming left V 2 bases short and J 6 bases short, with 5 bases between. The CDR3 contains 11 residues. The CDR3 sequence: CASSLLLEQYF. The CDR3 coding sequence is TGTGCCAGCAGCTTACTTCTCGAGCAGTACTTC.

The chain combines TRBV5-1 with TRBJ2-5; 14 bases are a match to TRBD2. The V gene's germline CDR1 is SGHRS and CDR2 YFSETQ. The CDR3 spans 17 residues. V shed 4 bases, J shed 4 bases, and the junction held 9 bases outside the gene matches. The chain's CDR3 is CASSQRLAGGLTETQYF. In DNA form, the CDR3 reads TGCGCCAGCAGCCAAAGACTAGCGGGGGGGCTTACAGAGACCCAGTACTTC.

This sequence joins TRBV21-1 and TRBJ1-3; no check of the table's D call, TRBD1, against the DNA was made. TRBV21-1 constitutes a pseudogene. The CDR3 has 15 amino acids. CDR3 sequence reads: CASSGQMGAGNTIYF. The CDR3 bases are TGTGCCAGCAGCGGACAGATGGGAGCTGGAAACACCATATATTTT.

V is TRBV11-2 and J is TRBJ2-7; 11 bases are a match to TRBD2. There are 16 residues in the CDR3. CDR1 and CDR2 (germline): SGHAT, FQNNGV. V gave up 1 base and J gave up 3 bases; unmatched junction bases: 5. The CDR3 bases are TGTGCCAGCAGCTTAGCTGCGGGACTAGCGGTCTACGAGCAGTACTTC. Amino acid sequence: CASSLAAGLAVYEQYF.

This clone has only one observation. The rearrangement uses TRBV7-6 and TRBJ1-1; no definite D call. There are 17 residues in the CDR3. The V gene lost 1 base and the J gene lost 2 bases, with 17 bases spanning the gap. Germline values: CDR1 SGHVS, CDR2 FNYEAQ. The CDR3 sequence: CASSLGAGPSPNTEAFF. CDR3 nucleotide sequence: TGTGCCAGCAGCTTAGGGGCGGGCCCCAGCCCTAACACTGAAGCTTTCTTT.

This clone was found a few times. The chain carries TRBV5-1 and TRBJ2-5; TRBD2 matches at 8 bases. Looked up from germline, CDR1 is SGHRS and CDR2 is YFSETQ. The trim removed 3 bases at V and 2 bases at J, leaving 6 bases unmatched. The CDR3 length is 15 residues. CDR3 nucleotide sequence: TGCGCCAGCAGCTACCTTAGCGGGGAGCAAGAGACCCAGTACTTC. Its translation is CASSYLSGEQETQYF.

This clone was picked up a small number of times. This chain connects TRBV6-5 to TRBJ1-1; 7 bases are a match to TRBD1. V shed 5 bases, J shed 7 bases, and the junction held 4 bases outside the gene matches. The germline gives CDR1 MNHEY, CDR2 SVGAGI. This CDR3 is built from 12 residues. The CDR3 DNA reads TGTGCCAGCAGTCCTGACAGGGTTGAAGCTTTCTTT. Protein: CASSPDRVEAFF.

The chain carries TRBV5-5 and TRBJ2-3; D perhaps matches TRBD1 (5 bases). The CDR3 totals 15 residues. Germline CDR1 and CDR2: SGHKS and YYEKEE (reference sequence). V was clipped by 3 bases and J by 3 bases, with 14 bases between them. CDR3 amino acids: CASSWVGAETDTQYF. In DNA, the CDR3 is TGTGCCAGCAGCTGGGTAGGGGCCGAAACAGATACGCAGTATTTT.